The next 21 T cell receptor beta chains were all read from a single sample in a study of cytomegalovirus exposure and HLA in healthy donors (dated by TCRdb to about 2017). Libraries were constructed by the immunoSEQ multiplex PCR assay. For the multiplex PCR, a mixture combining 60 forward primers for TCR Vbeta segments and 13 reverse primers for TCR Jbeta segments was used. TCRdb's version of the immuneACCESS table is confined to in-frame rearrangements and falls short of the full clone set. An unresolved V gene accounts for under half of the shortfall where checked; the remainder is of unknown origin. The sample's table covers around 160,000 clones. About 1.6% of the sample is in the top ten clones. Sample: PBMCs. The source is a woman in her forties or fifties in good health and CMV-seronegative.

This chain connects TRBV15 to TRBJ2-1; possibly TRBD2 for D (7 bases). This CDR3 has 15 residues. V was shortened by 1 base and J by 7 bases, with 14 bases between the two germline ends. Germline CDR1 is LNHNV and CDR2 is YYDKDF (reference sequence). Written as DNA, the CDR3 is TGTGCCACCAGCAGAGGGGAGGGGGACGTAAATGAGCAGTTCTTC. Its protein is CATSRGEGDVNEQFF.

This chain joins TRBV5-1 and TRBJ2-3; D is possibly TRBD1 (5 bases). Between the trimmed V and J ends, which lost 1 base and 3 bases, there was a span of 9 bases. Germline V CDR1 and CDR2: SGHRS, YFSETQ. CDR3 length: 14 amino acids. Here the CDR3 reads CASSLHQGTDTQYF. The CDR3 DNA is TGCGCCAGCAGCTTGCACCAGGGAACAGATACGCAGTATTTT.

V gene TRBV12-5 combines with J gene TRBJ2-5; D perhaps matches TRBD2 (6 bases). The CDR3 runs to 17 residues. Per germline, CDR1 LGHNT and CDR2 FRNRAP. The germline V and J ends were trimmed by 2 bases and 4 bases, with 20 bases remaining between them. CDR3: CASGLSTTGGNGETQYF. The CDR3, as DNA: TGTGCTAGTGGTTTGTCTACTACGGGCGGGAACGGAGAGACCCAGTACTTC. The full variable domain, in which reference TRBV12-5 and TRBJ2-5 provide the parts outside the CDR3, is DARVTQTPRHKVTEMGQEVTMRCQPILGHNTVFWYRQTMMQGLELLAYFRNRAPLDDSGMPKDRFSAEMPDATLATLKIQPSEPRDSAVYFCASGLSTTGGNGETQYFGPGTRLLVL.

The gene calls are TRBV4-1 and TRBJ1-5; 9 bases map to TRBD1. The germline V gene encodes CDR1 MGHRA and CDR2 YSYEKL. The CDR3 is made up of 14 amino acids. The J segment lost 7 bases and the V segment lost 5 bases, leaving 6 bases of the junction unmatched. CDR3 DNA sequence: TGCGCCAGCAGCTCACAGGGGGCATGGCAGCCCCAGCATTTT. Protein product: CASSSQGAWQPQHF.

The chain is built from TRBV7-8 and TRBJ1-1; D uncertain. Trimming left V 5 bases short and J 6 bases short, with 13 bases between. CDR1 SGHVS and CDR2 FQNEAQ come from the germline V gene. CDR3 size: 13 residues. CDR3 nucleotides: TGTGCCAGCAGCCGGCCAGGCGGGTCTGAAGCTTTCTTT. This translates into CASSRPGGSEAFF.

The gene calls are TRBV6-6 and TRBJ1-1; no definite D call. The CDR3 covers 12 residues. The V gene's germline CDR1 is MNHNY and CDR2 SVGAGI (reference sequence). V gave up 2 bases and J gave up 5 bases, with 6 bases separating them. In DNA form, the CDR3 reads TGTGCCAGCAGTTACGTACGGACTGAAGCTTTCTTT. Protein: CASSYVRTEAFF.

The chain links TRBV9 to TRBJ2-5; 8 nucleotides agree with TRBD2. The CDR3 runs 16 residues. V dropped 0 bases and J dropped 5; count of bases not matched to a gene: 9. Germline CDR1 and CDR2: SGDLS and YYNGEE. The CDR3 loop reads CASSVDGAGGRETQYF. In nucleotides, the CDR3 is TGTGCCAGCAGCGTAGACGGTGCGGGGGGTAGGGAGACCCAGTACTTC.

The chain joins TRBV5-4 to TRBJ2-5, with D maybe TRBD2 (6 bases). In germline, CDR1 is SGHNT, CDR2 YYREEE (reference sequence). Trimming took 4 bases from V and 5 from J, leaving 15 bases between them. The CDR3 length is 14 residues. The CDR3 spells CASSPDYGGETQYF. The CDR3, as DNA: TGTGCCAGCAGCCCGGACTACGGAGGGGAGACCCAGTACTTC. Full variable domain (outside the CDR3, taken from reference TRBV5-4 and TRBJ2-5): ETGVTQSPTHLIKTRGQQVTLRCSSQSGHNTVSWYQQALGQGPQFIFQYYREEENGRGNFPPRFSGLQFPNYSSELNVNALELDDSALYLCASSPDYGGETQYFGPGTRLLVL.

The chain links TRBV5-1 to TRBJ2-1; 7 positions agree with TRBD2. With V trimmed by 3 bases and J by 6 bases, 3 bases remained unmatched. The germline gives CDR1 SGHRS, CDR2 YFSETQ. The CDR3 consists of 13 residues. CDR3 sequence (DNA): TGCGCCAGCAGCTGGGGAGGGGTCAATGAGCAGTTCTTC. Residues: CASSWGGVNEQFF.

This sequence joins TRBV4-2 and TRBJ1-2; maybe TRBD1 (6 bases). Trimming shortened V by 3 bases and J by 2 bases, and 13 bases separated the two germline ends. Germline CDR1 reads LGHNA; CDR2 reads YNFKEQ. The CDR3 runs 15 residues. The CDR3 sequence is CASSQSPGDNYGYTF. Written as DNA, the CDR3 is TGTGCCAGCAGCCAGAGCCCAGGGGACAACTATGGCTACACCTTC.

The rearrangement uses TRBV5-1 and TRBJ1-4, with TRBD1 matching over 7 bases. This CDR3 is 16 amino acids long. Trimming took 4 bases from V and 2 from J; bases not matched to a gene: 8. From germline, CDR1 is SGHRS and CDR2 YFSETQ. CDR3: CASSPQTGSTNEKLFF. In DNA form, the CDR3 reads TGCGCCAGCAGCCCGCAGACAGGGTCCACTAATGAAAAACTGTTTTTT.

The chain recombines TRBV29-1 with TRBJ2-7, with 12 bases lining up with TRBD2. CDR3 size: 17 residues. Germline V gene lookup returns CDR1 SQVTM and CDR2 ANQGSEA. The junction had 16 bases not matched to a gene; V was cut back by 6 bases and J by 4 bases. The CDR3 is CSVSGLAGGPMNYEQYF. The CDR3 bases are TGCAGCGTGTCGGGACTAGCGGGCGGTCCTATGAATTACGAGCAGTACTTC.

This sequence joins TRBV6-5 and TRBJ1-2; D possibly corresponds to TRBD1 (5 bases). The length of the CDR3 is 16 residues. The germline V gene encodes CDR1 MNHEY and CDR2 SVGAGI. V gave up 4 bases and J gave up 4 bases, with 19 bases separating them. The CDR3 is CASSSFTGRSGYGYTF. The CDR3 DNA reads as TGTGCCAGCAGTTCGTTTACAGGCAGGAGTGGCTATGGCTACACCTTC.

The chain links TRBV27 to TRBJ1-1, with TRBD1 as a possible D gene (6 bases). The CDR3 is 15 residues long. Germline values: CDR1 MNHEY, CDR2 SMNVEV (reference sequence). V lost 6 bases, J lost 4 bases, and 18 bases lay in between. For the CDR3, the DNA is TGTGCCAGCAGACAGGGCACCCTTTGGGGCACTGAAGCTTTCTTT. This gives the protein CASRQGTLWGTEAFF.

The rearrangement uses TRBV6-1 and TRBJ2-5, with 7 bases identical to TRBD1. From germline, CDR1 is MNHNS and CDR2 SASEGT. Germline trimming cut 4 bases from V and 5 bases from J; bases unmatched to any gene: 7. CDR3 length: 14 residues. The CDR3 nucleotides are TGTGCCAGCAGTGGCCAACCGACAGGGGAGACCCAGTACTTC. Its protein is CASSGQPTGETQYF.

The genes are TRBV4-3 and TRBJ2-2; possibly TRBD1 for D (7 bases). Germline CDR1 reads LGHNA; CDR2 reads YSLEER. The CDR3 extends over 14 amino acids. Trimming cost V 2 bases and J 6 bases, with 10 bases left between them. CDR3 nucleotide sequence: TGCGCCAGCAGCCAACAGGGGGGTGCCGGGGAGCTGTTTTTT. This translates into CASSQQGGAGELFF.

This rearrangement joins TRBV5-4 to TRBJ1-5, with D uncertain. Germline-derived CDR1 and CDR2 are SGHNT and YYREEE (reference sequence). V lost 1 base to trimming and J lost 6 bases, with 5 bases between them. The CDR3 contains 12 residues. As DNA, the CDR3 is TGTGCCAGCAGCTTGCTTTCTCAGCCCCAGCATTTT. This gives the protein CASSLLSQPQHF.

The rearrangement links TRBV19 to TRBJ2-7; TRBD2 agrees at 9 bases. Trimming at V came to 6 bases and at J to 2 bases, leaving 5 bases not matched to a gene. Germline CDR1 is LNHDA and CDR2 is SQIVND (reference sequence). The CDR3 covers 14 residues. This CDR3 is CASRLTSGPYEQYF. The CDR3 DNA reads as TGTGCCAGTAGATTGACTAGCGGACCCTACGAGCAGTACTTC.

J is TRBJ1-5 and V is TRBV6-4; 8 positions agree with TRBD1. This CDR3 comprises 15 residues. The J segment lost 0 bases and the V segment lost 6 bases, leaving 4 bases of the junction unmatched. Germline loops: CDR1 MRHNA, CDR2 SNTAGT. CDR3 sequence: CASSADRGSNQPQHF. The CDR3 nucleotides are TGTGCCAGCAGCGCCGACAGGGGTAGCAATCAGCCCCAGCATTTT.

V is TRBV7-9 and J is TRBJ1-4; D is unresolved. Germline V gene sequence: CDR1 SEHNR, CDR2 FQNEAQ (reference sequence). The V end lost 2 bases, the J end lost 7 bases, and 8 bases lay between the germline ends. The length of the CDR3 is 13 residues. The CDR3 region is CASSLSGGEKLFF. Written as DNA, the CDR3 is TGTGCCAGCAGCTTAAGCGGTGGTGAAAAACTGTTTTTT. The full variable domain, in which reference TRBV7-9 and TRBJ1-4 provide the parts outside the CDR3, is DTGVSQNPRHKITKRGQNVTFRCDPISEHNRLYWYRQTLGQGPEFLTYFQNEAQLEKSRLLSDRFSAERPKGSFSTLEIQRTEQGDSAMYLCASSLSGGEKLFFGSGTQLSVL.

The chain links TRBV15 to TRBJ2-7, with TRBD1 matching 7 bases. CDR1 is LNHNV, CDR2 YYDKDF, per germline (reference sequence). There are 14 residues in the CDR3. The J segment lost 7 bases and the V segment lost 0 bases, leaving 6 bases of the junction unmatched. The CDR3, as DNA: TGTGCCACCAGCAGAGATCCCCTGACAGGGGAGCAGTACTTC. This gives the protein CATSRDPLTGEQYF.